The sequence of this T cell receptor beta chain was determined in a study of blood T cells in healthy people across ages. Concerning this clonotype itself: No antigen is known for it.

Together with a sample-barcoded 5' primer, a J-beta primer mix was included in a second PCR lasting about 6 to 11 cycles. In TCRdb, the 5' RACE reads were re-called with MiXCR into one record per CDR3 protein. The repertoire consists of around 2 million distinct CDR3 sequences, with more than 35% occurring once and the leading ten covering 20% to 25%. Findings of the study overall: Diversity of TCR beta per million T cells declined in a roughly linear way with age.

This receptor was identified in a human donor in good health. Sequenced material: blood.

The CDR3 loop reads CASSYPETSGADTQYF. The DNA of the CDR3 is TGTGCCAGCAGTTATCCGGAGACTAGCGGCGCAGATACGCAGTATTTT. The gene calls are TRBV28 and TRBJ2-3; 9 nucleotides line up with TRBD2. The ends lost 4 bases at V and 4 bases at J; junction bases unmatched: 9. This CDR3 has 16 amino acids. Looked up from germline, CDR1 is MDHEN and CDR2 is SYDVKM. Combining the CDR3 with reference TRBV28 and TRBJ2-3 gives the whole variable domain DVKVTQSSRYLVKRTGEKVFLECVQDMDHENMFWYRQDPGLGLRLIYFSYDVKMKEKGDIPEGYSVSREKKERFSLILESASTNQTSMYLCASSYPETSGADTQYFGPGTRLTVL.